This T cell receptor (beta chain) was obtained from a study of identical twins. Study-wide results and limits: Out-of-frame alpha sequences common to twins exhibited an excess of low generation probability. Abundant beta clonotypes from cord blood bore fewer insertions; memory repertoires lacked this pattern. Modelling underestimated the level of out-of-frame TCR alpha sharing observed in monozygotic twins. Invariant populations such as MAIT and iNKT cells could partly muddle zero-insertion analyses.

TCRdb redid the calling of the 5' RACE reads with MiXCR, one entry per CDR3 protein. The sample lists roughly 250,000 distinct CDR3 sequences; approximately 7% were seen once. This clonotype was recorded a few times. Antigen specificity is unknown. V was shortened by 6 bases and J by 2 bases, with 20 bases between the two germline ends. This CDR3 has 16 residues. Looked up from germline, CDR1 is DFQATT and CDR2 is SNEGSKA (reference sequence). The sample was also linked to a second study, of yellow fever vaccine responses in identical twins.

The TCR was taken from a woman aged 18-29 years in good health. This sequence joins TRBV20-1 and TRBJ2-1, with TRBD1 as a possible D gene (6 bases). Sequenced: memory (CD45RO+) T cells sorted from blood. DNA for the CDR3: TGCAGTGCGCCAGGGATACGGACAGCTACCTACAATGAGCAGTTCTTC. Encoded protein: CSAPGIRTATYNEQFF.